This entry lists 7 T cell receptor beta chains sequenced from one sample in a study of beta chain features in type 1 diabetes (dated by TCRdb to the late 2010s). Library generation was performed with the immunoSEQ multiplex PCR assay. The entire isolated RNA was reverse transcribed using the High Capacity cDNA Reverse Transcription Kit, and thus expressed TCRB transcripts were sequenced. In TCRdb, the immuneACCESS table is reduced to in-frame sequences with V and J assigned. These tables do not hold every clone; where another copy was compared, an unresolved V gene accounts for under half, and the others remain unexplained. The sample records 900,000 or so clones, roughly 15% of which are singletons. Together, the top ten hold about 0.025% of the sample. The sample comprised naive CD4+ T cells from blood. Explained via the paper, the cell subset or site label denotes: true naive CD4+ T cells. The receptors come from a woman in her late teens or twenties in good health.

This clone has just a few counts. The gene calls are TRBV15 and TRBJ2-5, with TRBD1 matching 7 bases. CDR1 LNHNV and CDR2 YYDKDF come from the germline V gene (reference sequence). With V trimmed by 1 base and J by 5 bases, 4 bases remained unmatched. The CDR3 loop spans 14 amino acids. CDR3 in DNA: TGTGCCACCAGCAGAGGAGGGGGCCTTGAGACCCAGTACTTC. The encoded protein is CATSRGGGLETQYF.

This clone showed up just a few times. The CDR3 nucleotides read TGTGCCAGCAGTAATCGGGACCGGCAGTATTTT. Translating it yields CASSNRDRQYF. The chain carries TRBV2 and TRBJ2-3; D is possibly TRBD1 or TRBD2 (5 bases each). Between the trimmed V and J ends, which lost 5 bases and 11 bases, there was a span of 11 bases. CDR3 length: 11 amino acids. Germline values: CDR1 SNHLY, CDR2 FYNNEI.

This clone was seen a few times. V is TRBV2 and J is TRBJ2-5; D may be TRBD1 or TRBD2 (6 bases each). The V gene's germline CDR1 is SNHLY and CDR2 FYNNEI. This CDR3 is built from 14 residues. V was pared by 4 bases and J by 6 bases, with 15 bases between. The CDR3 coding sequence is TGTGCCAGCAGTGGCGGAGGGGGGTGGCAGACCCAGTACTTC. This codes for CASSGGGGWQTQYF.

Concerning this clone: The sample holds other DNA sequences that translate to the same CDR3. CDR3 DNA sequence: TGTGCCAGCTCCCGGGGGGGCTACAATGAGCAGTTCTTC. It codes for CASSRGGYNEQFF. The chain uses TRBV18 and TRBJ2-1; 8 bases fit TRBD2. This CDR3 has 13 amino acids. The V gene end was trimmed by 6 bases and the J gene end by 3 bases; junction bases not matched to a gene: 1. Germline CDR1 reads KGHSH; CDR2 reads LQKENI.

The chain carries TRBV7-9 and TRBJ2-3, with D hard to call. There are 17 residues in the CDR3. Germline CDR1 and CDR2: SEHNR and FQNEAQ (reference sequence). Deletions cut 4 bases from V and 0 bases from J, with 17 bases between. In DNA, the CDR3 is TGTGCCAGCAGCTCGCCCTATGGTGGAACTAGCACAGATACGCAGTATTTT. Amino acids: CASSSPYGGTSTDTQYF.

This clone was seen more than once but under ten times. This chain joins TRBV27 and TRBJ1-1, with D unresolved. Germline values: CDR1 MNHEY, CDR2 SMNVEV (reference sequence). V lost 0 bases and J lost 1, with 6 bases in between. This CDR3 has 14 amino acids. The CDR3 nucleotides read TGTGCCAGCAGTTTATCTGGCAAGAACACTGAAGCTTTCTTT. Encoded protein: CASSLSGKNTEAFF.

This clone has only a few counts. The chain carries TRBV6-6 and TRBJ2-7; D might be TRBD2 (5 bases). This CDR3 comprises 15 residues. Germline V gives CDR1 MNHNY, CDR2 SVGAGI (reference sequence). V gave up 2 bases and J gave up 0 bases, with 11 bases separating them. CDR3 in DNA: TGTGCCAGCAGTTACCCACAGACTATCTCCTACGAGCAGTACTTC. It translates to CASSYPQTISYEQYF.